These 20 T cell receptor beta chains were sequenced from one sample in a study of cytomegalovirus exposure and HLA in healthy donors. This PCR relied on a set of 60 Vbeta primers and 13 Jbeta primers. Repertoires were generated with immunoSEQ multiplex PCR, while TCRdb's copy carries only in-frame clones and drops some. The sample holds about 170,000 clones, approximately 80% seen once. The sequencing sample was made of PBMCs. Every receptor here comes from a woman aged 50 to 60 in good health and CMV-seropositive.

This chain connects TRBV30 to TRBJ2-2, with D uncertain. CDR3 length: 12 residues. CDR1 and CDR2 (germline): GTSNPN, SVGIG (reference sequence). Trimming removed 0 bases from V and 7 bases from J, with 6 bases in between. CDR3: CAWSVPVGELFF. CDR3 coding DNA: TGTGCCTGGAGTGTCCCCGTCGGGGAGCTGTTTTTT.

The genes are TRBV5-1 and TRBJ2-1, with 11 positions matching TRBD2. Unmatched junction bases numbered 5, after V lost 7 bases and J lost 5 bases. Germline V lookup: CDR1 SGHRS, CDR2 YFSETQ. The CDR3 loop spans 14 amino acids. CDR3 nucleotide sequence: TGCGCCAGCTTAATAGCGGGGGGGGACAATGAGCAGTTCTTC. The encoded protein is CASLIAGGDNEQFF.

The chain joins TRBV7-9 to TRBJ2-6, with TRBD1 matching 7 bases. CDR1 is SEHNR and CDR2 is FQNEAQ in the germline V gene (reference sequence). The J segment lost 2 bases and the V segment lost 5 bases, leaving 3 bases of the junction unmatched. The CDR3 extends over 15 amino acids. CDR3 amino acids: CASSRGTAGANVLTF. The CDR3 nucleotides read TGTGCCAGCAGCCGAGGGACAGCTGGGGCCAACGTCCTGACTTTC.

In its sample, this clone was seen a few times. This chain's CDR3 is CASSQASGVDYGYTF. The CDR3 DNA follows: TGCGCCAGCAGCCAAGCGTCAGGGGTTGACTATGGCTACACCTTC. The genes are TRBV4-1 and TRBJ1-2; D is perhaps TRBD1 (6 bases). The CDR3 consists of 15 residues. Trimming stripped 1 base from V and 3 bases from J, with 12 bases between. Per the germline V gene, CDR1 is MGHRA and CDR2 is YSYEKL.

V usage is TRBV29-1 and J usage is TRBJ2-2; D unclear. V lost 5 bases and J 3 bases, leaving 10 bases between the germline ends. The germline V gene has CDR1 SQVTM and CDR2 ANQGSEA. CDR3 length equals 13 residues. CDR3 nucleotides: TGCAGCGTTAATGAGGTCGACACCGGGGAGCTGTTTTTT. Amino acid sequence: CSVNEVDTGELFF.

This rearrangement joins TRBV5-4 to TRBJ2-3; 9 bases are a match to TRBD2. Germline-derived CDR1 and CDR2 are SGHNT and YYREEE (reference sequence). CDR3 length equals 16 residues. Trimming at V came to 4 bases and at J to 3 bases, leaving 9 bases not matched to a gene. The CDR3 sequence is CASSRGAGGGTDTQYF. In nucleotides, the CDR3 is TGTGCCAGCAGCCGTGGGGCGGGAGGGGGTACAGATACGCAGTATTTT.

This chain uses TRBV7-9 with TRBJ1-1, with D tentatively TRBD1 (5 bases). CDR3 length: 13 residues. In germline, CDR1 is SEHNR, CDR2 FQNEAQ (reference sequence). V was clipped by 8 bases and J by 4 bases, with 14 bases between them. The CDR3 is CASAPTVVTEAFF. The CDR3 nucleotides are TGTGCCAGCGCACCGACAGTAGTCACTGAAGCTTTCTTT.

The V gene is TRBV5-5, the J gene TRBJ2-3, with 13 bases identical to TRBD2. With 3 bases clipped from V and 2 bases from J, the junction kept 12 bases outside the gene matches. Germline V gene sequence: CDR1 SGHKS, CDR2 YYEKEE (reference sequence). This CDR3 is built from 19 residues. DNA for the CDR3: TGTGCCAGCAGCTCTAAACGACTAGCGGGAGGCACTTCCACAGATACGCAGTATTTT. Protein sequence: CASSSKRLAGGTSTDTQYF. Together with reference TRBV5-5 and TRBJ2-3, the CDR3 gives the full variable domain: DAGVTQSPTHLIKTRGQQVTLRCSPISGHKSVSWYQQVLGQGPQFIFQYYEKEERGRGNFPDRFSARQFPNYSSELNVNALLLGDSALYLCASSSKRLAGGTSTDTQYFGPGTRLTVL.

The table lists this clone with a count of one. The chain combines TRBV30 with TRBJ2-2, with 7 bases lining up with TRBD1. V lost 3 bases, J lost 4 bases, and 8 bases stayed unmatched. The CDR3 loop spans 15 amino acids. The germline CDR1 and CDR2 sequences are GTSNPN and SVGIG (reference sequence). CDR3: CAWRKGQGVTGELFF. As DNA, the CDR3 is TGTGCCTGGAGGAAGGGGCAGGGGGTCACCGGGGAGCTGTTTTTT.

This clone was observed once. The J gene is TRBJ2-1, the V gene TRBV23-1; TRBD2 agrees at 8 bases. TRBV23-1 is sorted into the ORF group, with uncertain function. This CDR3 contains 16 residues. Losses at the gene ends were 2 bases for V and 9 bases for J; bases not matched to a gene: 12. CDR3 in DNA: TGCGCCAGCAGTCAACCCCCCGGGACTAGGAGTTGTGAGCAGTTCTTC. Translated, it gives CASSQPPGTRSCEQFF.

This chain uses TRBV6-5 with TRBJ1-4, with 7 bases lining up with TRBD1. This CDR3 is 13 amino acids long. Germline trimming cut 2 bases from V and 8 bases from J; bases unmatched to any gene: 2. From germline, CDR1 is MNHEY and CDR2 SVGAGI. CDR3 bases: TGTGCCAGCAGTTACAGGGGGCGGGAAAAACTGTTTTTT. Its translation: CASSYRGREKLFF.

This chain uses TRBV7-8 with TRBJ1-4, with a tentative D call TRBD1 (5 bases). CDR3 size: 13 residues. The V end lost 5 bases, the J end lost 16 bases, and 20 bases lay between the germline ends. Germline CDR1 is SGHVS and CDR2 is FQNEAQ. DNA of the CDR3: TGTGCCAGCAGCCCTGGGGTGGGGCAGGTCCCGTTTTTT. Residues: CASSPGVGQVPFF.

The V gene is TRBV9, the J gene TRBJ2-3; 7 bases match TRBD2. The CDR3 is 15 residues long. With 7 bases clipped from V and 2 bases from J, the junction kept 10 bases outside the gene matches. Germline values: CDR1 SGDLS, CDR2 YYNGEE. The CDR3 nucleotides read TGTGCCAGCTCCAGAGGGGCGGGAGACACAGATACGCAGTATTTT. Protein product: CASSRGAGDTDTQYF.

The chain links TRBV5-5 to TRBJ2-6; 10 bases map to TRBD2. CDR3 length: 18 residues. Trimming at V came to 3 bases and at J to 2 bases, leaving 8 bases not matched to a gene. CDR1 is SGHKS and CDR2 is YYEKEE in the germline V gene (reference sequence). The CDR3 loop is CASSSTTSGLAGANVLTF. The CDR3 DNA sequence: TGTGCCAGCAGCTCGACGACTAGCGGGCTAGCTGGGGCCAACGTCCTGACTTTC.

This clone was found once. This CDR3 reads CASSMGAREISGYTF. CDR3 coding DNA: TGTGCCAGTAGTATGGGCGCCAGGGAAATCAGTGGCTACACCTTC. The chain has TRBV19 and TRBJ1-2; possible D gene TRBD1, 5 bases. Deletions cut 3 bases from V and 7 bases from J, with 18 bases between. The CDR3 spans 15 residues. Germline values: CDR1 LNHDA, CDR2 SQIVND (reference sequence).

The table lists this clone with a few counts. V gene TRBV11-2 combines with J gene TRBJ1-5; no clear D gene. The V end lost 1 base, the J end lost 0 bases, and 4 bases lay between the germline ends. Germline CDR1 and CDR2: SGHAT and FQNNGV. CDR3 length equals 14 residues. The CDR3 here is CASSLGGSNQPQHF. The CDR3, as DNA: TGTGCCAGCAGCTTAGGCGGTAGCAATCAGCCCCAGCATTTT.

The chain combines TRBV4-1 with TRBJ2-7; 8 bases map to TRBD2. CDR1 and CDR2 from the germline V gene are MGHRA and YSYEKL. The CDR3 contains 17 residues. V lost 5 bases, J lost 6 bases, and 18 bases stayed unmatched. CDR3: CASSFTSAGGSEREQYF. The CDR3 DNA reads TGCGCCAGCAGCTTCACTAGCGCGGGAGGAAGCGAACGCGAGCAGTACTTC.

This chain connects TRBV6-6 to TRBJ1-2; no clear D. Germline CDR1 and CDR2: MNHNY and SVGAGI (reference sequence). Trimming removed 6 bases from V and 4 bases from J, with 9 bases in between. There are 12 residues in the CDR3. The CDR3 DNA follows: TGTGCCAGCAGCCTTTTGTTCTATGGCTACACCTTC. This sequence encodes CASSLLFYGYTF.

The genes are TRBV4-1 and TRBJ2-3; 7 bases line up with TRBD1. Per germline, CDR1 MGHRA and CDR2 YSYEKL. The CDR3 contains 15 residues. Trimming at V came to 4 bases and at J to 0 bases, leaving 4 bases not matched to a gene. The CDR3 protein is CASSLTGASTDTQYF. The DNA of the CDR3 is TGCGCCAGCAGCCTAACAGGGGCGAGCACAGATACGCAGTATTTT.

The rearrangement links TRBV6-5 to TRBJ2-1; no firm D call. CDR1 is MNHEY, CDR2 SVGAGI, per germline. V shed 8 bases and J shed 8 bases, with 19 bases lying between them. This CDR3 has 14 residues. The CDR3 region is CASQKGFEVHEQFF. DNA for the CDR3: TGTGCCAGCCAAAAAGGTTTCGAGGTCCATGAGCAGTTCTTC.